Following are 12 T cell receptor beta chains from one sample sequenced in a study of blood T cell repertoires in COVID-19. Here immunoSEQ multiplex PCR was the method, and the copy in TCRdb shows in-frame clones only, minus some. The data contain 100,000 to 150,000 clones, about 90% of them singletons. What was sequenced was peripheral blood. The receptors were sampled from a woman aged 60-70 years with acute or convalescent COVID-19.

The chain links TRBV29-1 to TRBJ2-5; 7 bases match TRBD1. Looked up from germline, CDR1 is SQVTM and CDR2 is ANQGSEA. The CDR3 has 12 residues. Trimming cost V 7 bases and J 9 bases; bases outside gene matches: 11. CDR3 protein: CSDRTGSAAQYF. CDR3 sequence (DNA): TGCAGCGACAGGACAGGTTCGGCGGCCCAGTACTTC. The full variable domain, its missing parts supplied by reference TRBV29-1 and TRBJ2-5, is SAVISQKPSRDICQRGTSLTIQCQVDSQVTMMFWYRQQPGQSLTLIATANQGSEATYESGFVIDKFPISRPNLTFSTLTVSNMSPEDSSIYLCSDRTGSAAQYFGPGTRLLVL.

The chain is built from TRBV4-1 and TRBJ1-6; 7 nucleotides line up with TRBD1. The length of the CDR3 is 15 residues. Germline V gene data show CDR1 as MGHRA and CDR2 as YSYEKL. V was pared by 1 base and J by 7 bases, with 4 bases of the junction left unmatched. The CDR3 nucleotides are TGCGCCAGCAGCCAAGGGGTGACAGGGAATTCACCCCTCCACTTT. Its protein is CASSQGVTGNSPLHF.

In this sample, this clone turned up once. The CDR3 protein is CASSLLLAGGDEQFF. In DNA form, the CDR3 reads TGTGCCAGCAGTTTACTGCTAGCGGGAGGGGATGAGCAGTTCTTC. The J gene is TRBJ2-1, the V gene TRBV27; 12 bases align to TRBD2. The germline V gene has CDR1 MNHEY and CDR2 SMNVEV (reference sequence). CDR3 length: 15 amino acids. V dropped 2 bases and J dropped 8; count of bases not matched to a gene: 4.

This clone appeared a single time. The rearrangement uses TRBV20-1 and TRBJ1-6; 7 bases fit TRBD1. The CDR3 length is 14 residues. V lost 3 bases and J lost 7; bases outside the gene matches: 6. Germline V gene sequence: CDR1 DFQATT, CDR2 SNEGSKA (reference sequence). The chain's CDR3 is CSASNTGVNSPLHF. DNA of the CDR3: TGCAGTGCTAGTAATACAGGGGTAAATTCACCCCTCCACTTT.

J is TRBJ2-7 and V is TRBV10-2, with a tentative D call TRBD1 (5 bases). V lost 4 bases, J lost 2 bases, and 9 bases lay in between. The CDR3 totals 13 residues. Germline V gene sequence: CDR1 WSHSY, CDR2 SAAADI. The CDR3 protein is CASSGGSPYEQYF. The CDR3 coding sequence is TGCGCCAGCAGTGGGGGCTCACCCTACGAGCAGTACTTC.

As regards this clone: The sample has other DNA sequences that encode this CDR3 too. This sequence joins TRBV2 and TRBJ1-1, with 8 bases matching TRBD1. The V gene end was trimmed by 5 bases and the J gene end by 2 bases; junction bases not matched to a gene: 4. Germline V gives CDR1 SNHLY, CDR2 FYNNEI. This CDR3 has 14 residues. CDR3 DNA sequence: TGTGCCAGCAGTAAAGGACAGGGTAACACTGAAGCTTTCTTT. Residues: CASSKGQGNTEAFF.

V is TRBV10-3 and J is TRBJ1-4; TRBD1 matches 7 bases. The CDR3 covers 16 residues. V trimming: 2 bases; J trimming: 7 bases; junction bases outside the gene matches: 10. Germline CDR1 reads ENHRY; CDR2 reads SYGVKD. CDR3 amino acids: CAISEKGGQGVEKLFF. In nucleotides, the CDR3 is TGTGCCATCAGTGAGAAAGGGGGGCAGGGGGTTGAAAAACTGTTTTTT.

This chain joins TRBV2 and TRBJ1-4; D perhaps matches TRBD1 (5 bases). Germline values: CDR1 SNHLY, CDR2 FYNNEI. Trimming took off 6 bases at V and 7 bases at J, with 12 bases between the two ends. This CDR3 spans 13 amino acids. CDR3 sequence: CASRTVPFEKLFF. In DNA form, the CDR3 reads TGTGCCAGCAGGACAGTTCCTTTTGAAAAACTGTTTTTT.

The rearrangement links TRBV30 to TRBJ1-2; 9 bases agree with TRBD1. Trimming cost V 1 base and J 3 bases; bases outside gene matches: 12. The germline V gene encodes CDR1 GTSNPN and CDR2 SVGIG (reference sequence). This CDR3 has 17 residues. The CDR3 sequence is CAWSGGTGTGNHYGYTF. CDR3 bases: TGTGCCTGGAGTGGAGGGACCGGGACAGGGAACCACTATGGCTACACCTTC.

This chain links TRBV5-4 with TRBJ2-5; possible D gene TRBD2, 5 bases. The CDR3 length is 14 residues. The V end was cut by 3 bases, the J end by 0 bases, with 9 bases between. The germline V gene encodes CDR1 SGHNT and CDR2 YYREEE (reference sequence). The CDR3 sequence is CASSWTGNQETQYF. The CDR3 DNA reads TGTGCCAGCAGCTGGACGGGGAACCAAGAGACCCAGTACTTC.

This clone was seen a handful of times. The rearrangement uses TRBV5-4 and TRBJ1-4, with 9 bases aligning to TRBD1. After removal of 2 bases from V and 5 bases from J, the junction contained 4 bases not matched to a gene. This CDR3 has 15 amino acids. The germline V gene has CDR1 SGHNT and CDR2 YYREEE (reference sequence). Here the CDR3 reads CASSLQGALNEKLFF. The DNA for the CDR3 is TGTGCCAGCAGCTTACAGGGGGCGTTAAATGAAAAACTGTTTTTT.

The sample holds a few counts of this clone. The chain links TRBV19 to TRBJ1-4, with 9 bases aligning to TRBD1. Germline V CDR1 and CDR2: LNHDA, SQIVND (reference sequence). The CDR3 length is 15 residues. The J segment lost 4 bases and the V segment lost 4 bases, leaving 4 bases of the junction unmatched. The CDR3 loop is CASSTYRGLNEKLFF. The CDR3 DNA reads TGTGCCAGTAGTACGTACAGGGGGCTTAATGAAAAACTGTTTTTT.